Sequencing of this TCR beta chain was carried out in a study of blood T cell repertoires in COVID-19. Across the whole study: The United States, Italy and Spain provided the acute and convalescent COVID-19 samples. From T cells, B-cell-depleted T cells, or PBMCs came the material, which was cDNA or gDNA.

Original analysis: The authors estimated nucleated cell counts from reference gene primer amplification. The data were produced by immunoSEQ multiplex PCR, yet TCRdb's version contains in-frame clones alone and is incomplete. That table furnishes V, J and clone size, whereas the DNA furnished D and trimming. The data show about 120,000 clones, roughly 89% seen once. The sequencing input was peripheral blood. The TCR sequence derives from a woman aged 45 to 65 with acute or convalescent COVID-19.

CDR3: CASSHRGQNEQFF. DNA of the CDR3: TGTGCCAGCAGCCACAGGGGGCAGAATGAGCAGTTCTTC. The chain couples TRBV11-2 to TRBJ2-1, with 9 positions matching TRBD1. Per germline, CDR1 SGHAT and CDR2 FQNNGV. This CDR3 region has 13 residues. Germline trimming cut 5 bases from V and 7 bases from J; bases unmatched to any gene: 3.